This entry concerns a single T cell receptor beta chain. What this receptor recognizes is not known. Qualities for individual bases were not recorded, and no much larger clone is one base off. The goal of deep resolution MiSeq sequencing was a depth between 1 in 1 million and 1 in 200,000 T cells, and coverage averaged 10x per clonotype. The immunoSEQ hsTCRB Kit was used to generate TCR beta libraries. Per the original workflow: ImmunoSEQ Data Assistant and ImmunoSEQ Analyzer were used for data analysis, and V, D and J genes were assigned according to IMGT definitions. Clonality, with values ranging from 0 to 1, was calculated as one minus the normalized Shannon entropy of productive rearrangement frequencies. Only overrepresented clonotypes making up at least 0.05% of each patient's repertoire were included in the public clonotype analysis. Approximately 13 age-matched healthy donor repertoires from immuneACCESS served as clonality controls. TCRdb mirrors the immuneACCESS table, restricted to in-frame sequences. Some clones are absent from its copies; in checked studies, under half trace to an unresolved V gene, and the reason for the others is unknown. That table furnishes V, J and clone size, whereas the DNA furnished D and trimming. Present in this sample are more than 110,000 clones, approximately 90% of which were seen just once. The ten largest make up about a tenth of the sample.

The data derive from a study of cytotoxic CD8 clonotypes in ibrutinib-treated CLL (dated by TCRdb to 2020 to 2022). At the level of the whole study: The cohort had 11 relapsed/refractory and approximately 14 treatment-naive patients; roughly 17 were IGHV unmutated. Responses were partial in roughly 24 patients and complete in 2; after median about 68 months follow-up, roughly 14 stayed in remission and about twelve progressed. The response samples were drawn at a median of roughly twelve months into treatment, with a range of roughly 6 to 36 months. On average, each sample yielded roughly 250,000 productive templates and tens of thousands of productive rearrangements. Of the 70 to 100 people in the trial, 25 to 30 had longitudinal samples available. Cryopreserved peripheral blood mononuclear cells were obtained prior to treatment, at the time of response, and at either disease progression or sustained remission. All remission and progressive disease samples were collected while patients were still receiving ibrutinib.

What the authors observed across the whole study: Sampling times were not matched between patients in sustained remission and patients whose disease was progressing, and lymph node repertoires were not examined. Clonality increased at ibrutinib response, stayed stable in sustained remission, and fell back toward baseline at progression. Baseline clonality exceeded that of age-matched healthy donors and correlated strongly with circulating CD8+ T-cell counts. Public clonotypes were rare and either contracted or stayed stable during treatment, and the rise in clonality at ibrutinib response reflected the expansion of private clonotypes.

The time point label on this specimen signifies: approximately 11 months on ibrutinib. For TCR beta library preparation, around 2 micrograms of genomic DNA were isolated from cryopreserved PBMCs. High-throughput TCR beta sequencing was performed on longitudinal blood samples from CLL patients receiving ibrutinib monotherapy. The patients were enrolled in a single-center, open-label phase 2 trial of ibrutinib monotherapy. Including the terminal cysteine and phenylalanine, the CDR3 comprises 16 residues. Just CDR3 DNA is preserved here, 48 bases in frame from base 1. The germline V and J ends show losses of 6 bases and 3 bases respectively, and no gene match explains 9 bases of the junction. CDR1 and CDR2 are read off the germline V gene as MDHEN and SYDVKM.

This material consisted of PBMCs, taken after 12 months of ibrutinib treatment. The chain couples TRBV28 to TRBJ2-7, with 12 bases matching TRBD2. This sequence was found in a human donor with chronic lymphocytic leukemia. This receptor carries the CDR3 CASSQLGLAGLYEQYF. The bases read TGTGCCAGCAGCCAATTGGGACTAGCGGGCCTCTACGAGCAGTACTTC.